This TCR beta chain originates from a study of Graves' ophthalmopathy and Graves' hyperthyroidism (dated 2018 in TCRdb). Turning to the overall study: Peripheral blood was collected at initial diagnosis, before any treatment. To tell Graves' ophthalmopathy apart from Graves' hyperthyroidism, and to predict which patients would progress to ophthalmopathy, the study relied on TCR beta repertoire signatures. In total, around 130 blood samples were TCR-sequenced: fewer than 50 ophthalmopathy, roughly 77 hyperthyroidism and approximately 17 hyperthyroidism-to-ophthalmopathy patients. To explore V-J signatures that separate ophthalmopathy from hyperthyroidism, a discovery set of 95 to 100 patients was enrolled, consisting of fewer than 45 with ophthalmopathy and approximately 60 with stable hyperthyroidism. The independent validation cohort included 20 or so hyperthyroidism patients plus 17 patients who later progressed from hyperthyroidism to ophthalmopathy. In roughly 6 hyperthyroidism patients, the T-cell repertoires found in thyroid tissue were compared with those found in blood. Following sample collection, hyperthyroidism patients were given methimazole at a starting dose of 30 mg daily, and ophthalmopathy patients were given high-dose intravenous methylprednisolone. Study-wide findings and limitations: Ophthalmopathy was separated from stable hyperthyroidism by the 13-signature model with 85% to 90% sensitivity and around 81% specificity in cross-validation and with 80%/75% in the test set. Sample size was not statistically predetermined, and group allocation was not concealed from the investigators. Most expanded thyroid clonotypes with a frequency above 0.001 also appeared in blood, which suggests that blood repertoires may reflect the immune response in the thyroid. In validation, the model predicted ophthalmopathy progression with 55% to 71% sensitivity and less than 80% specificity; some twelve predicted patients were CT-confirmed with GO in a median of approximately 6.5 months.

For repertoire sequencing, TCR beta CDR3 regions were amplified from RNA transcripts. HTBI primers and the Qiagen OneStep RT-PCR kit were used in a first-round RT-PCR, which was followed by a second-round multiplex PCR, size selection and purification. Libraries were sequenced paired-end with 100 bp reads on an Illumina HiSeq2000. Turning to the authors' computational methods: SOAPnuke was used for read processing, and reads with adapters, uncalled bases, a mean Phred below 15, or no exact constant-primer or identifier match were discarded. COPE v1.2.5 was used to merge high-quality paired reads. Each unique nucleotide sequence was defined as a clonotype, and clonotypes were aligned to IMGT TRB V, D and J references with MiTCR v1.1. The analysis was limited to V-J combinations with a frequency above 0.0001, which together covered approximately 99% of repertoires. For each V-J combination, a TCR clonal expansion and chaos score was defined as the ratio of F50 clonal expansion to chaos observed in the TCRdist matrix. Features were reduced by Welch's t-statistics and random forest to roughly 14 V-J combinations, which fed a naive Bayes classifier. The similarity between thyroid and blood repertoires was quantified using the Morisita-Horn index. TCRdb reprocessed the public reads (quality trimming at Q25 with fastp, clone calling with MiXCR) and kept in-frame beta chains. Duplicate CDR3 protein sequences are folded into a single record with the most common DNA and genes. The V and J calls were not made by the authors but by TCRdb's processing. In this sample the table shows 650,000 to 900,000 distinct CDR3 sequences, approximately 40% of which occur a single time. The ten largest clones represent 44% of the sample.

The germline V gene encodes CDR1 MNHEY and CDR2 SMNVEV (reference sequence). The CDR3 starts with the cysteine, ends with the phenylalanine, and has 14 residues. The sequence is cut down to CDR3 DNA, 42 bases in frame from base 1. V and J lose 4 bases and 0 bases, and a span of 6 bases separates them. Patients with ophthalmopathy had moderately to severely active disease, with a Clinical Activity Score of 3 or more, a NOSPECS grade of 4 or more, and a disease duration of less than 3 months. Patients with other autoimmune diseases, uncontrolled infections, pregnancy or lactation were excluded. Diagnosis relied on clinical symptoms, serum thyroxine, TRAb, thyroid ultrasound and orbital computed tomography. Using Ficoll-Paque density gradient centrifugation, PBMCs were isolated from over 8.5 ml of fresh peripheral blood. Trizol reagent was used to extract the total RNA, and its quality was then checked on an Agilent 2100 Bioanalyzer.

A few counts support this clonotype. Its antigen is not yet known. Qualities for individual bases were not recorded, and no much larger clone is one base off. The chain links TRBV27 with TRBJ2-2; no D segment can be confidently identified. The sample comprised peripheral blood. The TCR was taken from an adult man with Graves' ophthalmopathy. This receptor carries the CDR3 CASSSDPNTGELFF. The sequence in DNA is TGTGCCAGCAGTTCGGACCCGAACACCGGGGAGCTGTTTTTT.